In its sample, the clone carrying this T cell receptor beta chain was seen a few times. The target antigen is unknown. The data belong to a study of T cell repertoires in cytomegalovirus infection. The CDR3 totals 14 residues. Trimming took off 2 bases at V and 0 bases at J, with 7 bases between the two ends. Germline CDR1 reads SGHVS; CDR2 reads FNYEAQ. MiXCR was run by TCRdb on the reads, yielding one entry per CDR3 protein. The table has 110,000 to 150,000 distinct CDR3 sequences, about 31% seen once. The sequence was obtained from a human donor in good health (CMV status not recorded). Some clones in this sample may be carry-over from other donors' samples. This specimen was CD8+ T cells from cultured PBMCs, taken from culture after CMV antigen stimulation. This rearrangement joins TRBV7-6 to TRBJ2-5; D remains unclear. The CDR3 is CASSLRLYQETQYF. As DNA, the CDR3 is TGTGCCAGCAGCTTACGGCTGTACCAAGAGACCCAGTACTTC.